This is a list of T cell receptor beta chains from one sample in a study of early stage breast cancer tumors. Some clones are missing from TCRdb's copy, which holds only in-frame ones; the method was immunoSEQ multiplex PCR. The data hold tens of thousands of clones, with 80% to 90% observed a single time. Sequencing was done on a sample of blood. The receptors here all came from a person aged 45-65 years with breast cancer. The CDR3 runs from the conserved cysteine through the conserved F or W. A D gene is named only where the DNA matches it firmly. Only part of the rows carry a size: once, few, many, or a class if the clone is expanded.

clone size | J gene | D gene | V gene | CDR3 protein | CDR3 DNA
NA | TRBJ2-3 | TRBD2 | TRBV5-4 | CASSFNSGGAVTDTQYF | TGTGCCAGCAGCTTTAACAGCGGGGGGGCTGTCACAGATACGCAGTATTTT
NA | TRBJ2-3 | NA | TRBV4-1 | CASSPMRGTDTQYF | TGCGCCAGCAGCCCCATGAGGGGGACAGATACGCAGTATTTT
NA | TRBJ1-2 | NA | TRBV19 | CASSITQRPSRGYTF | TGTGCCAGTAGTATTACCCAGAGGCCCTCGAGGGGCTACACCTTC
NA | TRBJ1-1 | NA | TRBV6-1 | CASSYGGVGSTEAFF | TGTGCCAGCAGCTATGGGGGTGTTGGATCCACTGAAGCTTTCTTT
NA | TRBJ2-7 | NA | TRBV29-1 | CSVVLRTRSSYEQYF | TGCAGCGTTGTCCTCCGGACACGTAGCTCCTACGAGCAGTACTTC
NA | TRBJ1-5 | TRBD1 | TRBV2 | CASSGGQYSNQPQHF | TGTGCCAGCAGTGGGGGACAGTATAGCAATCAGCCCCAGCATTTT
NA | TRBJ2-1 | TRBD1 | TRBV5-1 | CASSSGTGVYNEQFF | TGCGCCAGCAGTTCCGGGACAGGGGTCTACAATGAGCAGTTCTTC
NA | TRBJ1-4 | NA | TRBV6-4 | CASRSQLTNEKLFF | TGTGCCAGCAGGTCCCAGTTGACGAATGAAAAACTGTTTTTT
NA | TRBJ1-1 | TRBD1 | TRBV2 | CASSPLTGGRGTEAFF | TGTGCCAGCAGTCCCCTGACAGGGGGCAGGGGCACTGAAGCTTTCTTT
once | TRBJ2-7 | TRBD1 | TRBV18 | CASSPTSLGQGAYEQYF | TGTGCCAGCTCACCGACCAGTTTGGGACAGGGGGCCTACGAGCAGTACTTC
NA | TRBJ2-7 | TRBD2 | TRBV7-2 | CASSPDSGSYEQYF | TGTGCCAGCAGCCCAGATAGCGGGTCCTACGAGCAGTACTTC
NA | TRBJ2-7 | NA | TRBV14 | CASSQGGYEQYF | TGTGCCAGCAGCCAAGGAGGCTACGAGCAGTACTTC
NA | TRBJ1-2 | TRBD1 | TRBV19 | CASEPRTPGTGNYGYTF | TGTGCCAGCGAGCCCAGAACACCTGGGACAGGGAACTATGGCTACACCTTC
NA | TRBJ2-3 | NA | TRBV6-1 | CASSEGYTDTQYF | TGTGCCAGCAGTGAAGGCTACACAGATACGCAGTATTTT
NA | TRBJ2-3 | NA | TRBV7-9 | CASSLTDTQYF | TGTGCCAGCAGCTTGACAGATACGCAGTATTTT
NA | TRBJ1-1 | NA | TRBV28 | CASSLPPGTSDEAFF | TGTGCCAGCAGTTTACCCCCAGGGACCAGTGATGAAGCTTTCTTT
NA | TRBJ2-4 | TRBD2 | TRBV11-3 | CASSFRLAGLGNIQYF | TGTGCCAGCAGCTTCCGACTAGCGGGATTGGGAAACATTCAGTACTTC
NA | TRBJ2-2 | NA | TRBV27 | CASSLSTHTGELFF | TGTGCCAGCAGTTTATCGACTCACACCGGGGAGCTGTTTTTT
few | TRBJ1-3 | NA | TRBV7-2 | CASSLGNTIYF | TGTGCCAGCAGCTTAGGGAACACCATATATTTT
NA | TRBJ2-3 | NA | TRBV29-1 | CSVEDGSTDTQYF | TGCAGCGTTGAAGACGGAAGCACAGATACGCAGTATTTT
few | TRBJ2-7 | TRBD1 | TRBV5-4 | CASSLVQGYEQYF | TGTGCCAGCAGCTTGGTACAGGGGTACGAGCAGTACTTC
NA | TRBJ1-3 | TRBD1 | TRBV5-1 | CASSLDLSGQGYSGNTIYF | TGCGCCAGCAGCTTGGATCTTTCGGGACAGGGTTACTCTGGAAACACCATATATTTT
NA | TRBJ2-1 | NA | TRBV29-1 | CSVRTDSYNEQFF | TGCAGCGTAAGGACGGACTCCTACAATGAGCAGTTCTTC
NA | TRBJ2-3 | TRBD2 | TRBV7-2 | CASSLGSSGSVLTDTQYF | TGTGCCAGCAGCTTAGGTTCTAGCGGCTCAGTCCTAACAGATACGCAGTATTTT
NA | TRBJ2-5 | TRBD2 | TRBV7-3 | CASQLAGGRETQYF | TGTGCCAGCCAACTAGCGGGAGGCAGAGAGACCCAGTACTTC
NA | TRBJ1-1 | NA | TRBV27 | CASSLFGNTEAFF | TGTGCCAGCAGTTTATTCGGCAACACTGAAGCTTTCTTT
NA | TRBJ1-4 | TRBD1 | TRBV5-1 | CASSSSGTGIEKLFF | TGCGCCAGCAGCTCATCCGGGACAGGGATTGAAAAACTGTTTTTT
NA | TRBJ2-3 | NA | TRBV9 | CASSGRAPGSSTDTQYF | TGTGCCAGCAGCGGTAGGGCTCCGGGATCCAGCACAGATACGCAGTATTTT
NA | TRBJ1-2 | NA | TRBV7-2 | CASSLAGGYTF | TGTGCCAGCAGCTTAGCGGGTGGCTACACCTTC
NA | TRBJ2-3 | NA | TRBV5-6 | CASSSRFTDTQYF | TGTGCCAGCAGCTCCCGATTCACAGATACGCAGTATTTT
few | TRBJ1-3 | NA | TRBV6-6 | CASSLSDGNTIYF | TGTGCCAGCAGTCTCTCGGATGGAAACACCATATATTTT
NA | TRBJ1-2 | TRBD1 | TRBV2 | CASSDAGGYKGYTF | TGTGCCAGCAGTGACGCAGGGGGCTATAAAGGCTACACCTTC
NA | TRBJ1-6 | NA | TRBV10-3 | CAISESPAGEVDSPLHF | TGTGCCATCAGTGAGTCTCCGGCAGGGGAGGTTGATTCACCCCTCCACTTT
few | TRBJ1-2 | TRBD1 | TRBV2 | CASTVTRDRFNYGYTF | TGTGCCAGCACCGTAACCCGGGACAGGTTTAACTATGGCTACACCTTC
NA | TRBJ1-1 | TRBD1 | TRBV9 | CASRQGTNTEAFF | TGTGCCAGCCGACAGGGAACGAACACTGAAGCTTTCTTT
NA | TRBJ2-1 | TRBD2 | TRBV5-1 | CASSLTSVSEQFF | TGCGCCAGCAGCTTGACTAGCGTATCGGAGCAGTTCTTC
few | TRBJ1-2 | NA | TRBV18 | CASSKTINYGYTF | TGTGCCAGCTCAAAGACAATTAACTATGGCTACACCTTC
NA | TRBJ2-2 | TRBD2 | TRBV7-6 | CASSLLTSSVKTGELFF | TGTGCCAGCAGCTTACTGACTAGCTCGGTAAAGACCGGGGAGCTGTTTTTT
NA | TRBJ1-2 | TRBD1 | TRBV2 | CASSGEGQGGNYGYTF | TGTGCCAGCAGTGGGGAAGGGCAGGGGGGAAACTATGGCTACACCTTC
NA | TRBJ1-2 | NA | TRBV28 | CASSLSGAIGGYTF | TGTGCCAGCAGTTTATCGGGGGCGATCGGGGGCTACACCTTC
NA | TRBJ1-1 | NA | TRBV6-1 | CASSEFGNTEAFF | TGTGCCAGCAGTGAATTTGGGAACACTGAAGCTTTCTTT
NA | TRBJ2-5 | TRBD1 | TRBV4-1 | CASSQGQGSGETQYF | TGCGCCAGCAGCCAAGGACAGGGGTCAGGAGAGACCCAGTACTTC
NA | TRBJ2-3 | TRBD1 | TRBV19 | CASSLAWGQGDTQYF | TGTGCCAGTAGTCTTGCTTGGGGACAGGGGGATACGCAGTATTTT
NA | TRBJ1-5 | TRBD1 | TRBV19 | CASRPGQSKPQHF | TGTGCCAGTAGGCCGGGACAGTCGAAACCCCAGCATTTT
few | TRBJ1-2 | NA | TRBV6-1 | CASSERGNYGYTF | TGTGCCAGCAGTGAACGGGGTAACTATGGCTACACCTTC
NA | TRBJ2-1 | NA | TRBV6-1 | CASSRDSESDEQFF | TGTGCCAGCAGCCGGGACTCTGAATCGGATGAGCAGTTCTTC
NA | TRBJ1-1 | NA | TRBV6-1 | CASSEALVKGTEAFF | TGTGCCAGCAGTGAAGCTCTTGTGAAGGGCACTGAAGCTTTCTTT
few | TRBJ1-1 | NA | TRBV28 | CATSTPAAAFF | TGTGCCACCTCGACCCCTGCGGCAGCTTTCTTT
NA | TRBJ2-5 | TRBD1 | TRBV5-6 | CASSPRTGQETQYF | TGTGCCAGCAGCCCCCGGACAGGGCAAGAGACCCAGTACTTC